Presented here are 21 T cell receptor beta chains from one specimen sequenced in a study of blood T cell repertoires in COVID-19. Using immunoSEQ multiplex PCR, the repertoire was profiled, and TCRdb retains in-frame clones only, with some absent. Of tens of thousands of clones listed, around 82% were seen once; the top ten hold around 15%. The sequenced material came from peripheral blood. These receptors all come from a man older than 75 with active COVID-19.

This clone came up once. V usage is TRBV7-9 and J usage is TRBJ2-5, with TRBD2 matching over 11 bases. The CDR3 length is 15 residues. Germline values: CDR1 SEHNR, CDR2 FQNEAQ (reference sequence). The ends lost 5 bases at V and 4 bases at J; junction bases unmatched: 6. The DNA for the CDR3 is TGTGCCAGCAGCCAGACTAGCGGGATGGGAGAGACCCAGTACTTC. It yields the protein CASSQTSGMGETQYF.

In its sample, this clone was seen once. The chain links TRBV5-4 to TRBJ2-7; perhaps TRBD1 as D (6 bases). Germline CDR1 is SGHNT and CDR2 is YYREEE (reference sequence). The CDR3 is 15 amino acids. Trimming cost V 4 bases and J 1 base, with 15 bases left between them. CDR3 sequence reads: CASSKEGVRSYEQYF. The CDR3 DNA reads as TGTGCCAGCAGCAAAGAGGGGGTTCGGTCCTACGAGCAGTACTTC.

The rearrangement joins TRBV5-5 to TRBJ1-3; TRBD1 matches 9 bases. Per germline, CDR1 SGHKS and CDR2 YYEKEE (reference sequence). The CDR3 has 16 residues. V lost 3 bases to trimming and J lost 5 bases; unmatched junction nucleotides: 9. Written as DNA, the CDR3 is TGTGCCAGCAGCTCACTTGATACAGGGGGCAGAAACACCATATATTTT. Translating gives CASSSLDTGGRNTIYF. Based on the CDR3 plus reference TRBV5-5 and TRBJ1-3, the full variable domain is DAGVTQSPTHLIKTRGQQVTLRCSPISGHKSVSWYQQVLGQGPQFIFQYYEKEERGRGNFPDRFSARQFPNYSSELNVNALLLGDSALYLCASSSLDTGGRNTIYFGEGSWLTVV.

This clone was seen a handful of times. The chain combines TRBV9 with TRBJ2-3; TRBD2 matches 11 bases. Germline V gene sequence: CDR1 SGDLS, CDR2 YYNGEE. CDR3 length: 17 amino acids. V was clipped by 4 bases and J by 5 bases; unmatched bases: 12. The CDR3, as DNA: TGTGCCAGCAGCTCATATAGCGGGGGGGCCTCGGGAGATACGCAGTATTTT. This encodes CASSSYSGGASGDTQYF. Using reference TRBV9 and TRBJ2-3 for the parts outside the CDR3, the full variable domain is DSGVTQTPKHLITATGQRVTLRCSPRSGDLSVYWYQQSLDQGLQFLIQYYNGEERAKGNILERFSAQQFPDLHSELNLSSLELGDSALYFCASSSYSGGASGDTQYFGPGTRLTVL.

V and J are TRBV12-3 or TRBV12-4 and TRBJ1-1; D is possibly TRBD1 (5 bases). The germline V and J ends were trimmed by 8 bases and 5 bases, with 15 bases remaining between them. The CDR3 has 13 amino acids. Written as DNA, the CDR3 is TGTGCCAGCGTGGGGGGAGGAGGTACTGAAGCTTTCTTT. Amino acid sequence: CASVGGGGTEAFF.

The DNA for the CDR3 is TGTGCCAGCAGACGGGGACAGACGAACTCCTACGAGCAGTACTTC. This translates into CASRRGQTNSYEQYF. The chain carries TRBV2 and TRBJ2-7, with 7 bases identical to TRBD1. This CDR3 contains 15 residues. V lost 6 bases to trimming and J lost 0 bases; unmatched junction nucleotides: 8. Germline loops: CDR1 SNHLY, CDR2 FYNNEI.

This sequence joins TRBV6-2 or TRBV6-3 and TRBJ1-5; 9 positions match TRBD1. This CDR3 is 17 amino acids long. The V gene's germline CDR1 is MNHEY and CDR2 SVGEGT. The V and J ends lost 4 bases and 1 base, in that order; junction bases with no gene match: 8. The CDR3 DNA reads as TGTGCCAGCAGTTTCTCGGGACAGGGTTTCAGCAATCAGCCCCAGCATTTT. Its translation is CASSFSGQGFSNQPQHF.

The chain employs TRBV7-9 and TRBJ2-3, with 8 bases matching TRBD2. The CDR3 is 16 amino acids. V gave up 1 base and J gave up 4 bases; unmatched junction bases: 7. Per the germline V gene, CDR1 is SEHNR and CDR2 is FQNEAQ (reference sequence). DNA of the CDR3: TGTGCCAGCAGCTTAGGTAGCGGGATCCGGTCAGATACGCAGTATTTT. Its protein is CASSLGSGIRSDTQYF.

J is TRBJ1-1 and V is TRBV7-9, with D maybe TRBD1 (6 bases). Germline CDR1 and CDR2: SEHNR and FQNEAQ (reference sequence). With 5 bases removed from V and 4 bases from J, the gap between germline ends came to 14 bases. The CDR3 covers 14 residues. The CDR3 DNA follows: TGTGCCAGCAGCCCAAGCGGGGGGCCCACTGAAGCTTTCTTT. It specifies CASSPSGGPTEAFF.

The chain joins TRBV6-4 to TRBJ1-2; possibly TRBD1 for D (6 bases). V shed 2 bases and J shed 8 bases, with 12 bases lying between them. Germline V gene data show CDR1 as MRHNA and CDR2 as SNTAGT. The CDR3 is made up of 13 amino acids. This CDR3 is CASSDPGGTGYTF. DNA of the CDR3: TGTGCCAGCAGTGACCCCGGGGGGACAGGCTACACCTTC.

The chain employs TRBV28 and TRBJ2-6; no definite D call. This CDR3 has 14 amino acids. Germline values: CDR1 MDHEN, CDR2 SYDVKM. V lost 7 bases to trimming and J lost 0 bases, with 7 bases between them. The CDR3 DNA sequence: TGTGCCAGCACCCTGAGCTCTGGGGCCAACGTCCTGACTTTC. This sequence encodes CASTLSSGANVLTF.

The J gene is TRBJ1-2, the V gene TRBV19; 11 bases are a match to TRBD1. J lost 3 bases, V lost 8 bases, and 8 bases had no gene match. CDR1 is LNHDA and CDR2 is SQIVND in the germline V gene (reference sequence). The CDR3 contains 15 residues. The DNA of the CDR3 is TGTGCCAGTCTCCCTGGACAGGGGGCTCACTATGGCTACACCTTC. The encoded protein is CASLPGQGAHYGYTF.

The rearrangement joins TRBV6-5 to TRBJ2-5; 7 bases match TRBD1. The V gene's germline CDR1 is MNHEY and CDR2 SVGAGI. Trimming took 4 bases from V and 1 from J; bases not matched to a gene: 3. There are 14 residues in the CDR3. The CDR3 here is CASSFGQAQETQYF. The DNA of the CDR3 is TGTGCCAGCAGTTTTGGACAGGCCCAAGAGACCCAGTACTTC.

This clone showed up just a few times. V is TRBV19 and J is TRBJ2-7, with 9 bases identical to TRBD1. This CDR3 is built from 13 residues. Trimming at V came to 7 bases and at J to 3 bases, leaving 4 bases not matched to a gene. Germline-derived CDR1 and CDR2 are LNHDA and SQIVND (reference sequence). In DNA, the CDR3 is TGTGCCAGTAAGGGGACAGGGTTCTACGAGCAGTACTTC. Translating it yields CASKGTGFYEQYF.

The J gene is TRBJ2-2, the V gene TRBV6-6, with D possibly being TRBD1 (5 bases). There are 14 residues in the CDR3. Germline CDR1 is MNHNY and CDR2 is SVGAGI (reference sequence). The V and J ends lost 6 bases and 1 base respectively, with 9 bases between them. The CDR3 sequence is CASRLGQNTGELFF. As DNA, the CDR3 is TGTGCCAGCAGACTCGGACAGAACACCGGGGAGCTGTTTTTT.

The rearrangement links TRBV7-2 to TRBJ1-4; perhaps TRBD1 as D (5 bases). The CDR3 has 15 amino acids. Trimming removed 5 bases at V and 2 bases at J, with 12 bases between. In germline, CDR1 is SGHTA, CDR2 FQGNSA. The chain's CDR3 is CASSLLGGTNEKLFF. In DNA form, the CDR3 reads TGTGCCAGCAGCCTCCTCGGGGGGACTAATGAAAAACTGTTTTTT.

CDR3 sequence: CASSLSASDGVGETQYF. DNA of the CDR3: TGTGCCAGCAGCTTAAGCGCTAGCGATGGGGTAGGAGAGACCCAGTACTTC. The rearrangement joins TRBV7-3 to TRBJ2-5; a weak D match, TRBD2 (6 bases). The CDR3 loop spans 17 amino acids. Germline V gene sequence: CDR1 SGHTA, CDR2 FQGTGA. V lost 1 base to trimming and J lost 4 bases, with 19 bases between them.

This chain connects TRBV5-4 to TRBJ2-5, with TRBD2 matching over 12 bases. J lost 5 bases, V lost 5 bases, and 13 bases had no gene match. CDR3 size: 17 residues. The germline V gene has CDR1 SGHNT and CDR2 YYREEE (reference sequence). Written as DNA, the CDR3 is TGTGCCAGCAGTCCGCGACTAGCGGGAGTAAACGCTGAGACCCAGTACTTC. It specifies CASSPRLAGVNAETQYF.

The sample holds one count of this clone. This chain joins TRBV9 and TRBJ1-1, with D perhaps TRBD1 (5 bases). Germline-derived CDR1 and CDR2 are SGDLS and YYNGEE. There are 16 residues in the CDR3. The V end was cut by 0 bases, the J end by 1 base, with 13 bases between. CDR3 in DNA: TGTGCCAGCAGCGTAGATAAAAGGGGCCGGAACACTGAAGCTTTCTTT. It is translated as CASSVDKRGRNTEAFF.

J is TRBJ1-1 and V is TRBV6-2 or TRBV6-3; D uncertain. The CDR3 runs 16 residues. The V and J ends lost 2 bases and 0 bases respectively, with 13 bases between them. The germline V gene has CDR1 MNHEY and CDR2 SVGEGT. CDR3 region: CASSYLPGRVNTEAFF. The CDR3 DNA reads as TGTGCCAGCAGTTACCTCCCCGGGCGGGTGAACACTGAAGCTTTCTTT.

The chain links TRBV2 to TRBJ2-7; D remains ambiguous. Germline assignment: CDR1 SNHLY and CDR2 FYNNEI. The CDR3 totals 13 residues. Deletions cut 3 bases from V and 3 bases from J, with 9 bases between. The CDR3 loop reads CASSDQVLYEQYF. The CDR3 nucleotides read TGTGCCAGCAGTGACCAGGTTCTCTACGAGCAGTACTTC.